Listed below are T cell receptor beta chains from one sample, sequenced in a study of human T cells and chemical hapten exposure. TCRdb fed the RACE reads into MiXCR, producing one record per CDR3 protein. The sample carries over 55,000 distinct CDR3 sequences, over 9% recorded once. This specimen was whole blood, taken in connection with sensitization to the hapten diphenylcyclopropenone (DPC). The origin of the receptors is a man between 40 and 49 years old with alopecia areata. Some clones in this sample may be carry-over from other donors' samples. CDR3s include the opening cysteine and the closing phenylalanine or tryptophan. A D gene is named only where the DNA matches it firmly. The listing skips clone size in some rows; elsewhere it reads once, few, many or a size class.

J: TRBJ2-7
D: NA
size: NA
V: TRBV7-2
CDR3: CASSHRYPPDEQYF
DNA: TGTGCCAGCAGCCATCGGTATCCCCCTGACGAGCAGTACTTC

J: TRBJ2-2
D: TRBD2
size: NA
V: TRBV15
CDR3: CATSGRLALNTGELFF
DNA: TGTGCCACCAGCGGGCGACTAGCCCTTAACACCGGGGAGCTGTTTTTT

J: TRBJ2-3
D: NA
size: NA
V: TRBV3-1
CDR3: CASSQDSRTDTQYF
DNA: TGTGCCAGCAGCCAAGATTCCCGCACAGATACGCAGTATTTT

J: TRBJ2-7
D: TRBD2
size: NA
V: TRBV2
CDR3: CASSVPSGVAEAYF
DNA: TGTGCCAGCAGTGTCCCTAGCGGTGTCGCGGAGGCGTACTTC

J: TRBJ2-1
D: NA
size: NA
V: TRBV5-1
CDR3: CASSLDVDAEQFF
DNA: TGCGCCAGCAGCTTGGATGTGGACGCGGAGCAGTTCTTC

J: TRBJ2-1
D: TRBD2
size: many
V: TRBV19
CDR3: CASSITGSGRATYGSYNEQFF
DNA: TGTGCCAGTAGTATAACGGGAAGCGGGAGGGCCACGTATGGCTCCTACAATGAGCAGTTCTTC

J: TRBJ2-7
D: NA
size: few
V: TRBV6-6
CDR3: CASSPLTTAGEQYF
DNA: TGTGCCAGCAGTCCGCTTACCACGGCGGGAGAGCAGTACTTC

J: TRBJ2-3
D: NA
size: many
V: TRBV7-8
CDR3: CASSSGQHRVTDTQYF
DNA: TGTGCCAGCAGCTCCGGGCAGCATAGAGTCACAGATACGCAGTATTTT

J: TRBJ2-2
D: NA
size: few
V: TRBV28
CDR3: CASSLYAGYTGELFF
DNA: TGTGCCAGCAGTTTATATGCGGGGTACACCGGGGAGCTGTTTTTT

J: TRBJ2-2
D: TRBD1
size: many
V: TRBV24-1
CDR3: CATSVAGTEDTGELFF
DNA: TGTGCCACCAGTGTTGCCGGGACAGAGGACACCGGGGAGCTGTTTTTT

J: TRBJ2-1
D: NA
size: few
V: TRBV10-2
CDR3: CASSEGRGDEQFF
DNA: TGCGCCAGCAGTGAGGGCCGTGGCGATGAGCAGTTCTTC

J: TRBJ2-5
D: NA
size: NA
V: TRBV28
CDR3: CASSLTNQQETQYF
DNA: TGTGCCAGCAGTTTGACAAATCAACAAGAGACCCAGTACTTC

J: TRBJ1-1
D: NA
size: NA
V: TRBV25-1
CDR3: CASRDLGGREAFF
DNA: TGTGCCAGCAGGGACCTCGGGGGCAGGGAAGCTTTCTTT

J: TRBJ1-5
D: NA
size: few
V: TRBV6-2/TRBV6-3
CDR3: CASSYSRESGNQPQHF
DNA: TGTGCCAGCAGTTACTCGCGGGAAAGTGGCAATCAGCCCCAGCATTTT

J: TRBJ2-1
D: NA
size: few
V: TRBV14
CDR3: CASSQMINEQFF
DNA: TGTGCCAGCAGCCAAATGATCAATGAGCAGTTCTTC

J: TRBJ2-1
D: TRBD2
size: NA
V: TRBV2
CDR3: CASIQGTSGRGEQFF
DNA: TGTGCCAGCATCCAGGGGACTAGCGGGAGGGGTGAGCAGTTCTTC

J: TRBJ2-1
D: NA
size: few
V: TRBV30
CDR3: CAWSPTGLAGEQFF
DNA: TGTGCCTGGAGTCCCACGGGGCTAGCAGGCGAGCAGTTCTTC